This entry features one T cell receptor beta chain sequence. These data originate in a study of T cell responses to AZD1222 COVID-19 vaccine. In germline, CDR1 is MNHEY, CDR2 SVGAGI. With 0 bases removed from V and 4 bases from J, the gap between germline ends came to 9 bases. The CDR3 is 14 amino acids. The table came from immunoSEQ multiplex PCR; TCRdb's copy has only in-frame clones and leaves some out. Among more than 95,000 clones listed, around 89% were seen once. This clonotype was sampled from an adult in good health. The gene calls are TRBV6-5 and TRBJ1-2; D unclear. The sequencing here drew on peripheral blood, taken on day 0 of AZD1222 vaccination. CDR3 loop: CASSYSSASYGYTF. The CDR3 region has the DNA TGTGCCAGCAGTTACTCGAGTGCATCCTATGGCTACACCTTC.